What follows are 22 T cell receptor beta chains derived from one specimen sequenced in a study of shared clonotypes between healthy human individuals. TCRdb keeps only in-frame clones here, not all; method: immunoSEQ multiplex PCR. There are roughly 2,000,000 clones in the sample; about 95% occur only once, and 1.2% lies in the top ten. Naivety among CD8 cells was defined by CD45RO negativity and positive CCR7 selection, thereby excluding terminally differentiated effector memory CD45RA+ cells. Sequenced: naive CD8+ T cells sorted from blood. Receptor source: a man aged 18 to 29 in good health.

The V call is TRBV19, the J call TRBJ2-1, with a tentative D call TRBD2 (6 bases). This CDR3 is built from 16 residues. Trimming removed 3 bases at V and 7 bases at J, with 19 bases between. Germline CDR1 is LNHDA and CDR2 is SQIVND (reference sequence). The CDR3 loop reads CASSMEPGTDSNEQFF. In DNA form, the CDR3 reads TGTGCCAGTAGTATGGAACCAGGGACTGATAGTAATGAGCAGTTCTTC.

V is TRBV7-9 and J is TRBJ2-1; D possibly corresponds to TRBD2 (6 bases). This CDR3 spans 14 amino acids. V gave up 1 base and J gave up 9 bases, with 13 bases separating them. Germline V gene data show CDR1 as SEHNR and CDR2 as FQNEAQ (reference sequence). The DNA for the CDR3 is TGTGCCAGCAGCTTAGGGGGCGGGAAGGGTGAGCAGTTCTTC. Its translation: CASSLGGGKGEQFF.

The chain couples TRBV7-9 to TRBJ2-7, with 10 bases aligning to TRBD2. After removal of 1 base from V and 0 bases from J, the junction contained 12 bases not matched to a gene. This CDR3 has 19 residues. The germline CDR1 and CDR2 sequences are SEHNR and FQNEAQ (reference sequence). CDR3 loop: CASSLGEELAGWVSYEQYF. In nucleotides, the CDR3 is TGTGCCAGCAGCTTAGGGGAGGAACTAGCGGGATGGGTCTCCTACGAGCAGTACTTC. The full variable domain, rest sourced from reference TRBV7-9 and TRBJ2-7, is DTGVSQNPRHKITKRGQNVTFRCDPISEHNRLYWYRQTLGQGPEFLTYFQNEAQLEKSRLLSDRFSAERPKGSFSTLEIQRTEQGDSAMYLCASSLGEELAGWVSYEQYFGPGTRLTVT.

Details on this clone: The sample contains more than one DNA sequence encoding this CDR3. This sequence joins TRBV7-6 and TRBJ1-3; possibly TRBD1 for D (5 bases). V lost 0 bases and J 4 bases, leaving 10 bases between the germline ends. CDR1 is SGHVS and CDR2 is FNYEAQ in the germline V gene. The CDR3 contains 15 residues. The CDR3 reads CASSLAGTAGNTIYF. The CDR3 coding sequence is TGTGCCAGCAGCTTAGCCGGGACGGCGGGAAACACCATATATTTT.

Worth noting for this clone: The same CDR3 is also encoded by other DNA sequences in this sample. This chain connects TRBV9 to TRBJ2-7; D gene unclear. This CDR3 region has 14 residues. Trimming took off 0 bases at V and 2 bases at J, with 9 bases between the two ends. Germline values: CDR1 SGDLS, CDR2 YYNGEE. CDR3 DNA: TGTGCCAGCAGCGTAGGTGGGGATACCTACGAGCAGTACTTC. Translated: CASSVGGDTYEQYF.

This chain connects TRBV28 to TRBJ2-7; D remains unclear. Germline loops: CDR1 MDHEN, CDR2 SYDVKM. V lost 5 bases and J 2 bases, leaving 10 bases between the germline ends. The CDR3 loop spans 13 amino acids. The DNA of the CDR3 is TGTGCCAGCAGTCCCCGTCCCCCCTACGAGCAGTACTTC. Translating it yields CASSPRPPYEQYF. Supplemented by reference TRBV28 and TRBJ2-7, the full variable domain reads DVKVTQSSRYLVKRTGEKVFLECVQDMDHENMFWYRQDPGLGLRLIYFSYDVKMKEKGDIPEGYSVSREKKERFSLILESASTNQTSMYLCASSPRPPYEQYFGPGTRLTVT.

This sequence joins TRBV5-5 and TRBJ1-6, with D tentatively TRBD1 (6 bases). The ends were cut back, 4 bases at V and 0 bases at J, with 14 bases in the middle. The CDR3 runs to 17 residues. Germline V gene lookup returns CDR1 SGHKS and CDR2 YYEKEE (reference sequence). As DNA, the CDR3 is TGTGCCAGCAGCGGTAGACAGGAGAGCTCCTATAATTCACCCCTCCACTTT. It specifies CASSGRQESSYNSPLHF.

The chain combines TRBV6-5 with TRBJ1-1; D ambiguous. Germline V gene sequence: CDR1 MNHEY, CDR2 SVGAGI. Trimming removed 4 bases at V and 0 bases at J, with 12 bases between. The CDR3 is made up of 15 amino acids. The CDR3 bases are TGTGCCAGCAGTTCGGACGGAAGGATGAACACTGAAGCTTTCTTT. It is translated as CASSSDGRMNTEAFF.

Worth noting for this clone: Other nucleotide sequences from this sample produce the same CDR3. The CDR3 protein is CASSFESNQPQHF. CDR3 DNA: TGTGCCAGCAGTTTCGAAAGCAATCAGCCCCAGCATTTT. The chain is built from TRBV27 and TRBJ1-5; D uncertain. The V gene's germline CDR1 is MNHEY and CDR2 SMNVEV (reference sequence). The CDR3 length is 13 residues. Trimming stripped 3 bases from V and 1 base from J, with 4 bases between.

The rearrangement links TRBV27 to TRBJ2-7; D is uncertain. V dropped 3 bases and J dropped 3 bases, with 9 bases sitting between them. The length of the CDR3 is 13 residues. CDR1 MNHEY and CDR2 SMNVEV come from the germline V gene (reference sequence). The CDR3 DNA is TGTGCCAGCAGTTTCGCAGTGAACTACGAGCAGTACTTC. Its translation: CASSFAVNYEQYF.

This chain connects TRBV27 to TRBJ1-5; TRBD1 matches 7 bases. The length of the CDR3 is 19 residues. Germline V gene sequence: CDR1 MNHEY, CDR2 SMNVEV (reference sequence). The V segment lost 5 bases and the J segment 5 bases; nucleotides outside the gene matches: 21. The CDR3 bases are TGTGCCAGCAGTCCATCACAGGGGCTCTATTCCCCCGGTGATCAGCCCCAGCATTTT. Amino acid sequence: CASSPSQGLYSPGDQPQHF.

The rearrangement links TRBV7-8 to TRBJ2-7; 9 nucleotides match TRBD2. Germline V gene lookup returns CDR1 SGHVS and CDR2 FQNEAQ. This CDR3 is 14 amino acids long. After removal of 1 base from V and 2 bases from J, the junction contained 0 bases not matched to a gene. This chain's CDR3 is CASSLERGAYEQYF. In DNA form, the CDR3 reads TGTGCCAGCAGCTTAGAGCGGGGGGCCTACGAGCAGTACTTC.

About this clone: This CDR3 is also generated by other DNA sequences in the sample. The chain uses TRBV13 and TRBJ2-7; D unclear. Trimming cost V 1 base and J 0 bases, with 7 bases left between them. This CDR3 spans 14 amino acids. Germline CDR1 PRHDT, CDR2 FYEKMQ (reference sequence). CDR3 nucleotide sequence: TGTGCCAGCAGCTTAGTAGGACCCTCCTACGAGCAGTACTTC. As protein: CASSLVGPSYEQYF.

This clone has just one count. The J gene is TRBJ1-1, the V gene TRBV6-1; 7 nucleotides match TRBD1. Germline CDR1 is MNHNS and CDR2 is SASEGT. The J segment lost 1 base and the V segment lost 7 bases, leaving 9 bases of the junction unmatched. The CDR3 sequence is 15 residues long. In DNA, the CDR3 is TGTGCCAGCAACCTGAACAGGGGACAGAACACTGAAGCTTTCTTT. It translates to CASNLNRGQNTEAFF.

The chain employs TRBV7-8 and TRBJ2-1, with 10 nucleotides matching TRBD2. CDR3 length equals 18 residues. Germline V lookup: CDR1 SGHVS, CDR2 FQNEAQ. The V and J ends lost 0 bases and 2 bases, in that order; junction bases with no gene match: 7. Written as DNA, the CDR3 is TGTGCCAGCAGCTTAGCCCCGAGCGGGGGGGGAACCTACAATGAGCAGTTCTTC. Translation gives CASSLAPSGGGTYNEQFF. The full variable domain, its missing parts supplied by reference TRBV7-8 and TRBJ2-1, is GAGVSQSPRYKVAKRGQDVALRCDPISGHVSLFWYQQALGQGPEFLTYFQNEAQLDKSGLPSDRFFAERPEGSVSTLKIQRTQQEDSAVYLCASSLAPSGGGTYNEQFFGPGTRLTVL.

This chain links TRBV7-6 with TRBJ2-1; no reliable D call. This CDR3 spans 12 amino acids. V lost 0 bases and J 10 bases, leaving 7 bases between the germline ends. Germline CDR1 and CDR2: SGHVS and FNYEAQ. CDR3 residues: CASSLASEEQFF. The CDR3 region has the DNA TGTGCCAGCAGCTTAGCGAGCGAAGAGCAGTTCTTC.

The chain recombines TRBV27 with TRBJ1-1; possible D gene TRBD1, 5 bases. The CDR3 is 14 residues long. V lost 6 bases to trimming and J lost 0 bases, with 11 bases between them. CDR1 is MNHEY and CDR2 is SMNVEV in the germline V gene (reference sequence). The CDR3 here is CASRLRGMNTEAFF. In DNA, the CDR3 is TGTGCCAGCAGGCTGCGGGGCATGAACACTGAAGCTTTCTTT.

This chain links TRBV27 with TRBJ2-5, with a weak D call TRBD1 (6 bases). V lost 6 bases and J lost 4, with 21 bases in between. The CDR3 is 16 residues long. The germline gives CDR1 MNHEY, CDR2 SMNVEV (reference sequence). The CDR3 DNA sequence: TGTGCCAGCAGGACCTTGACAGGTCCGAGGGGAGAGACCCAGTACTTC. Translated, it gives CASRTLTGPRGETQYF.

This chain connects TRBV15 to TRBJ2-5, with D unclear. The CDR3 loop spans 17 amino acids. Deletions cut 0 bases from V and 5 bases from J, with 19 bases between. Germline CDR1 LNHNV, CDR2 YYDKDF (reference sequence). The CDR3 spells CATSREVSPEMSETQYF. The CDR3 DNA follows: TGTGCCACCAGCAGAGAAGTAAGTCCAGAAATGAGTGAGACCCAGTACTTC.

V is TRBV13 and J is TRBJ2-7, with D tentatively TRBD1 or TRBD2 (5 bases each). Deletions cut 4 bases from V and 0 bases from J, with 10 bases between. The CDR3 is made up of 14 amino acids. Germline values: CDR1 PRHDT, CDR2 FYEKMQ (reference sequence). The CDR3 protein is CASSSRGASYEQYF. The CDR3 DNA sequence: TGTGCCAGCAGCTCGCGAGGGGCCTCCTACGAGCAGTACTTC.

The J gene is TRBJ1-2, the V gene TRBV2; 7 nucleotides line up with TRBD1. Germline V gives CDR1 SNHLY, CDR2 FYNNEI. The CDR3 runs 15 residues. Trimming took 6 bases from V and 4 from J; bases not matched to a gene: 11. The CDR3: CASRVTGSPFYGYTF. The CDR3 nucleotides are TGTGCCAGCAGGGTGACAGGGAGCCCGTTCTATGGCTACACCTTC.

The chain is built from TRBV6-1 and TRBJ1-1; 8 bases match TRBD1. With 3 bases clipped from V and 3 bases from J, the junction kept 3 bases outside the gene matches. Germline V CDR1 and CDR2: MNHNS, SASEGT. The CDR3 loop spans 14 amino acids. The CDR3 reads CASSEDRAYTEAFF. DNA of the CDR3: TGTGCCAGCAGTGAGGACAGGGCCTACACTGAAGCTTTCTTT.